Sequencing of this T cell receptor beta chain was carried out in a study of T cells after yellow fever vaccination. Overall study: In the case of low-cell-number fractions, SMART-Seq v4 Ultra Low Input was used for preparation.

A universal primer site and UMIs were added as TCR cDNA was made by 5'RACE template switching. Each CDR3 protein gets one entry after TCRdb re-called the 5' RACE reads with MiXCR. The sample consists of around 550,000 distinct CDR3 sequences, around 21% of them appearing once. This clonotype was detected once. The CDR3 spans 14 residues. Per the germline V gene, CDR1 is SQVTM and CDR2 is ANQGSEA. V shed 4 bases and J shed 4 bases, with 17 bases lying between them. The J gene is TRBJ2-7, the V gene TRBV29-1; maybe TRBD2 (6 bases). Here the sequenced sample was PBMCs, taken 15 days after the yellow fever booster vaccination. The source of this sequence is a man under 40 who received the YFV17D yellow fever vaccine. The CDR3 bases are TGCAGCGTTGTGTATTCGACTAGGACGTACGAGCAGTACTTC. Translation: CSVVYSTRTYEQYF.